Given below is one T cell receptor (beta chain) in context. Its antigen remains unknown. The entry originates in a study of human T cells and chemical hapten exposure. Across the whole study: Throughout the approximately 24-week study, diphenylcyclopropenone was applied weekly to the patients' scalps. Study-level findings and limits: Expanded TCRs showed more large CDR3 clusters than pre-sensitization or healthy control sets.

Sample time point: patch test 1, 2 weeks after DPC sensitization. The treatment was: therapeutic diphenylcyclopropenone sensitization with weekly scalp DPC. The total RNA was obtained from whole blood that was not fractionated. V shed 4 bases and J shed 7 bases, with 14 bases lying between them. This CDR3 spans 15 amino acids. The germline V gene has CDR1 SEHNR and CDR2 FQNEAQ (reference sequence). Each cDNA molecule in the library carried unique molecular identifiers. Using its own MiXCR run on the RACE reads, TCRdb lists one record per CDR3 protein. Here the sample spans around 340,000 distinct CDR3 sequences, 6% to 8.5% being singletons.

The V gene is TRBV7-9, the J gene TRBJ1-6; D is undetermined. The starting material was whole blood, obtained in connection with sensitization to the hapten diphenylcyclopropenone (DPC). The sequence was collected from a woman between 18 and 29 years old with alopecia areata. Some clones in this sample may be carry-over from other donors' samples. CDR3: CASSSLPFGNSPLHF. The CDR3 nucleotides are TGTGCCAGCAGCTCCCTACCTTTTGGAAATTCACCCCTCCACTTT.